This note documents a single T cell receptor (beta chain) sequence. This clone was counted between two and nine times. Its cognate antigen has yet to be identified. No clone much larger than this one lies a single base away; base qualities are absent. Library preparation was by the immunoSEQ multiplex PCR assay. A mixture of 60 forward primers for TCR Vbeta segments and 13 reverse primers for TCR Jbeta segments was used in the multiplex PCR. Amplification of the CDR3 region of rearranged TCR beta genes was performed with a multiplex PCR assay on genomic DNA. Amplified TCR beta libraries were sequenced as 87-base-pair reads on the Illumina HiSeq System. In the source study's methods: Across the 640 or so repertoires, a later analysis counted 80 million or so unique TCR beta chains, approximately 10 million of which were shared by at least two donors. A nearest-neighbor algorithm error-corrected the raw reads and collapsed the reads into unique sequences, merging closely related sequences to remove PCR and sequencing errors. To assign V, D and J gene segments, CDR3 sequences were aligned to IMGT reference sequences. For a sequence to be retained, a match of at least six nucleotides to both a V gene segment and a J gene segment was required. Rearrangements were classified as productive when the CDR3 lacked stop codons and remained in frame with V and J, and all other rearrangements were classified as non-productive. Following IMGT convention, CDR3 was defined as the stretch from the second conserved V-encoded cysteine up to the conserved J-encoded phenylalanine. The earlier analysis of 500 to 750 of the donors excluded any sequence lacking an unambiguous match to a single V gene segment. An earlier analysis of 587 of the donors classified V segments as functional when productive rearrangements were above 56.7% and as segregating when the standard deviation between donors was above 5%. A statistical classification framework was built to diagnose cytomegalovirus status from the catalog of TCR beta chain sequences. V and J gene assignment, in a later analysis, came from comparing TCR nucleotide sequences with IMGT/GENE-DB human TR gene sequences. In a later analysis, CDR3 sequences and most-parsimonious VDJ recombination scenarios were assigned using the TCRdist pipeline. In a later analysis, every TCR beta chain was defined by the combination of its CDR3 amino acid sequence and its V-gene family, and reads without a unique V-gene family were dropped. As a way to deal with suspected cross-contamination and a sequencing artifact, a later analysis dropped approximately 570 nucleotide sequences that were highly shared and had low generation probability. For each public chain, a later analysis derived a clonal expansion index from normalized ranks of inferred template counts within each repertoire. In a later analysis, generation probabilities were computed with a VDJ recombination model fitted to out-of-frame rearrangements, and the resulting probabilities were checked against IGoR. A later analysis scored TCR-TCR, TCR-HLA and TCR-CMV co-occurrence with hypergeometric tests, applying a repertoire-size bias correction to TCR pairs. False discovery rates were estimated in a later analysis by permuting HLA or CMV assignments 20 times. In a later analysis, co-occurring TCRs were grouped using DBSCAN, and TCRdist sequence similarity was added for clustering within HLA-allele-positive subsets. Repertoires with fewer than 30,000 or more than 120,000 public chains, plus five repertoires with anomalous nucleotide sharing, were excluded from co-occurrence clustering. TCRdb re-hosts the immuneACCESS table, in-frame sequences only. Its copies lack some clones; in the studies checked, an unresolved V gene accounts for under half of them, and the cause for the rest is not known. V and J calls plus clone size are reproduced from that table; the DNA served to infer D and trimming. The table for this sample lists 100,000 to 120,000 clones; around 80% of them were counted only once. The biggest ten clones account for approximately 2.2% of the sample.

The cohort consisted of hundreds of healthy bone marrow donors. At the time of sampling, every cohort member was nominally healthy, though immune exposures that went unrecorded were likely present. The donor was CMV seronegative and belonged to the group of around 350 seronegative cohort members. Each donor provided a peripheral blood sample, and peripheral blood mononuclear cells were used for TCR beta sequencing. Genomic DNA extraction from the blood cell samples was performed with the Qiagen DNeasy Blood Extraction Kit. This specimen belongs to a study of cytomegalovirus exposure and HLA in healthy donors (dated by TCRdb to 2015 to 2018). Regarding the complete study: An earlier analysis of several hundred of the donors reported approximately 300 Gb of sequence data and around 120 million unique TCR beta sequences obtained from about 179 million T cells. Roughly 300 gigabases of sequencing data and around 88 million unique TCR sequences made up an early release that covered over 550 HLA-typed donors. Of the 300 to 500 genotyped donors, 81% were placed in the genetic ancestry cluster associated with self-reported Caucasian donors. The study aimed to test whether cataloging public T cell receptors could reveal signatures of past pathogen exposure. The T cell repertoires of roughly 660 subjects were profiled by immunosequencing and related to cytomegalovirus serostatus. Besides the first cohort of approximately 710 subjects, a separate validation cohort made up of 120 or so different subjects was used. High-throughput TCR immunosequencing, statistical association of individual TCRs with disease status, and machine learning were combined to predict cytomegalovirus infection status. A later analysis re-examined previously published TCR beta repertoires from just over 650 donors and added high-resolution HLA genotyping to investigate patterns of TCR occurrence. In the later analysis, no new phenotypic data were used to find candidate immune exposures; instead, reliance was placed on TCR beta sequences and their occurrence across donors. To decide whether each TCR beta V gene segment behaved as functional or pseudogenic, an earlier analysis of nearly 600 of the donors relied on high-throughput TCR beta sequencing. Alongside the repertoire data, information on donor age, sex, ethnicity and CMV serostatus was compiled. A later genetic analysis took genome-wide SNP genotypes for about 65% of the roughly 670 donors and used that subset as a discovery cohort. All discovery cohort repertoires had been generated using a single sequencing platform. Both class I and class II loci were covered by HLA typing, at four-digit resolution. Typing coverage varied by locus: about 620-630 donors for A, B, C, DRB1 and DQB1; 522 for DQA1; about 570 for DPA1; 400 to 480 for DPB1. Five DR-DQ haplotypes were treated as single units for association and clustering because of strong linkage in the cohort. Among 398 genotyped donors of the cohort, an average of about 240,000 unique TCR beta nucleotide sequences were sequenced per donor, around 20% of them non-productive.

What the authors observed across the whole study: Compared with the approximately 720-donor mean, donors in an Asian-associated ancestry cluster had fewer N-insertions in productive TCRs, according to a later genetic analysis. In a later analysis, some 17,000 TCR beta sequences were associated with specific HLA alleles at a false discovery rate of 0.05. Three of the identified cytomegalovirus-associated TCR beta chains were confirmed in vitro to be specific for cytomegalovirus antigens. Across donors, most TCR sequences were observed very rarely, whereas some public TCRs were present in many individuals. Cytomegalovirus status was reported to be diagnosed by the classifier with high specificity and sensitivity in both the original and validation cohorts. Strong co-occurrence of HLA alleles, especially DR and DQ, made assigning TCR associations to individual alleles difficult. According to a later analysis, parvovirus B19, influenza, CMV and Epstein-Barr virus appeared linked to several top co-occurrence clusters. Correlated functional status among segregating V segments might reflect linkage disequilibrium, but an unknown experimental factor could not be ruled out. An earlier analysis of approximately 570 of the donors showed that most TCR beta V segments appeared in productive rearrangements either about 90% or about 30% of the time, which broadly matched IMGT annotations. Because HLA typing was missing for some donors at each locus, association tests included only the typed subset. Presence/absence analyses assumed roughly uniform sequencing depth across donors, an assumption that may not hold. In a later analysis, TCR association rates were found to vary across HLA loci, with the most associated TCRs seen for DRB1 alleles and the fewest for HLA-C alleles. In this cohort, only TCR beta chains were sequenced, and detectable features were limited by the absence of alpha or paired-chain data. In a later analysis, HLA-associated TCR beta chains were found to be more clonally expanded and to have lower generation probabilities than equally common non-associated chains. A further reported finding was that TCR beta sequences accurately predicted the HLA-A and HLA-B alleles for most subjects in the first cohort. In a later genetic analysis, a missense DCLRE1C variant was associated with V-gene and J-gene trimming of TCR beta chains, and the association was replicated in an independent cohort. It was suggested by the authors that the approach could potentially be generalized to other disease states and immunological phenotypes. For the cohort, immune exposure information was limited to CMV serostatus. The sequencing pipeline was judged likely to have produced a cluster of highly shared sequence variants as a technical artifact. The study listed approximately 160 TCR beta chains as associated with cytomegalovirus. Over 15 rarely observed V segments, including chromosome 9 orphons, were excluded from the earlier analysis of several hundred of the donors because counts were too low. The 87-base-pair reads could not distinguish some IMGT-functional V segments, including TRBV6-2 and TRBV6-3, so those segments were excluded. In a later analysis, most CMV-associated TCR beta chains were found to appear HLA-restricted, with HLA associations seemingly driven largely by CMV exposure.

After removal of 3 bases from V and 1 base from J, the junction retains 8 bases not matched to a gene. The CDR3, from cysteine to phenylalanine, totals 15 residues. Left in the record is the CDR3 DNA by itself, 45 bases read in frame from the first base. The CDR1 and CDR2 encoded by the germline V gene (reference sequence) are GTSNPN and SVGIG. The chain is assembled from TRBV30 and TRBJ1-1, and 7 bases in between align with TRBD1. Source material: PBMCs. This TCR was recovered from a man between 25 and 39 years old in good health and CMV-seronegative. The CDR3 loop reads CAWRLPDRQNTEAFF. The bases are TGTGCCTGGAGGTTACCGGACAGGCAGAACACTGAAGCTTTCTTT.